Described below is a single T cell receptor (beta chain) sequence and its context. Its specificity is not known. Naive CD8 cells comprised CD45RO-negative, CCR7-positively selected cells, excluding terminally differentiated effector memory CD45RA+ cells. The donors, all of them Caucasian adults, lived in Nashville, Tennessee. These data belong to a study of shared clonotypes between healthy human individuals. Study-wide points: As a rule, naive subsets had a larger estimated richness than memory subsets.

Trimming stripped 5 bases from V and 5 bases from J, with 19 bases between. The CDR3 runs to 15 residues. Germline CDR1 is MNHNS and CDR2 is SASEGT. Original methodology: For the immunoSEQ data, sequences were junction-only without quality scores, so filtering differed. The table came from immunoSEQ multiplex PCR; TCRdb's copy has only in-frame clones and leaves some out. The V and J calls and clone size are taken from that table; D and trimming were inferred from the DNA. The sample lists more than 2 million clones, around 95% occurring once. The sample comprised naive CD8+ T cells from PBMCs. The genes are TRBV6-1 and TRBJ2-7; D may be TRBD2 (5 bases). The sequence was collected from a man younger than 35 in good health. Some clones in this sample may be carry-over from other donors' samples. In DNA form, the CDR3 reads TGTGCCAGCAGTCGACCCCGTGGCAGCGGCAACGAGCAGTACTTC. Its translation: CASSRPRGSGNEQYF.